This TCR beta chain stems from a study of regulatory T cells in long-lasting Graves disease. Sequencing libraries for TCR beta were prepared with iRepertoire HTBI primers and Arm-PCR of CDR3 regions. TCRdb used MiXCR to reprocess the multiplex PCR reads, holding one entry per CDR3 protein. The sample has 510,000 or so distinct CDR3 sequences, about 12% seen once. This clonotype was counted ten times or more. The CDR3 consists of 12 residues. CDR1 and CDR2 (germline): DFQATT, SNEGSKA (reference sequence). V lost 1 base to trimming and J lost 3 bases, with 6 bases between them. The time point: newly diagnosed GD, antithyroid drugs for less than 3 months. The TCR library was made from RNA that had been extracted from PBMCs in TRIzol. This sample also appeared in a second study, on T cells in Graves' hyperthyroidism and ophthalmopathy.

The sample in question was peripheral blood mononuclear cells (PBMCs), obtained at new diagnosis, from a patient treated with antithyroid drugs. The receptor was isolated from a woman between 25 and 40 years old with Graves disease. The rearrangement uses TRBV20-1 and TRBJ1-1, with D hard to call. CDR3 region: CSARGIYTEAFF. The CDR3 nucleotides are TGCAGTGCTAGAGGGATATACACTGAAGCTTTCTTT.